Given below is one TCR beta chain in context. Its cognate antigen is unknown. This sample is drawn from a study of post-analysis software for immune sequencing data. Whole-study context: Several disease courses (relapsing-remitting, secondary progressive and progressive-relapsing) of multiple sclerosis were included. Study-wide findings and caveats: A significant reduction in normalized Chao1 diversity was observed in multiple sclerosis patients versus controls.

Unique molecular identifiers were built into the TCR beta cDNA libraries. With about 0.85 to 10 million T cells as the source, roughly 0.5 million cDNA molecules resulted. From the PCR reads, TCRdb called clonotypes with MiXCR, one entry per CDR3 protein. The data show fewer than 850,000 distinct CDR3 sequences, 30% seen once. Sequencing was performed on blood. The clonotype was recovered from a girl aged 10 to 17 with multiple sclerosis.

CDR3 amino acids: CASSPTSYRYEQYF. The CDR3 nucleotides read TGTGCCAGCAGCCCCACTAGTTATCGCTACGAGCAGTACTTC. The rearrangement links TRBV5-6 to TRBJ2-7; D is possibly TRBD2 (5 bases). Trimming took off 4 bases at V and 3 bases at J, with 14 bases between the two ends. Germline lookup yields CDR1 SGHDT and CDR2 YYEEEE. The CDR3 is 14 amino acids.